A single sample is the source of the 6 T cell receptor beta chains below, sequenced in a study of identical twins (dated by TCRdb to the mid-2010s). Libraries were constructed by 5' RACE. The reads were generated on an Illumina HiSeq 2000. TCRdb reanalyzed the raw reads on its own, using fastp at Q25 for trimming and MiXCR for clone calling, and kept in-frame beta chains. Each CDR3 protein gets just one entry, which takes the most common genes and DNA from the rows behind it. The sample table shows 300,000 to 400,000 distinct CDR3 sequences, and roughly 9% are seen once. Of the sample, roughly 8.9% is held by the ten largest clones. Sequenced: naive T cells sorted from blood. The cell subset or site label, read with the paper, signifies: cells isolated with a human naive T-cell isolation kit. Receptors were obtained from a woman aged 45-65 years in good health.

This clonotype was recorded at least ten times. The gene calls are TRBV24-1 and TRBJ2-1; the D gene is possibly TRBD1 (5 bases). The V gene lost 9 bases and the J gene lost 6 bases, with 17 bases spanning the gap. The germline gives CDR1 KGHDR, CDR2 SFDVKD. The CDR3 contains 14 residues. The CDR3 spells CATSTELRGNEQFF. CDR3 DNA sequence: TGTGCCACCTCGACGGAGCTTAGGGGCAATGAGCAGTTCTTC.

This clonotype has at least ten counts. The chain carries TRBV12-3 or TRBV12-4 and TRBJ2-2; 9 bases align to TRBD1. V shed 8 bases and J 3 bases; nucleotides not matched to a gene: 16. This CDR3 has 18 residues. CDR3 DNA: TGTGCCAGCCTGGGACAGGGTGGGACTCTTTCCCACACCGGGGAGCTGTTTTTT. Residues: CASLGQGGTLSHTGELFF.

In this sample, this clonotype turned up a few times. In DNA form, the CDR3 reads TGTGCCAGCAGCCAAGTTTTGCGGGAGGGCTTTGATACGCAGTATTTT. Encoded protein: CASSQVLREGFDTQYF. The V gene is TRBV3-1, the J gene TRBJ2-3; TRBD2 matches at 9 bases. From germline, CDR1 is LGHDT and CDR2 YNNKEL (reference sequence). This CDR3 region has 16 residues. V was pared by 1 base and J by 6 bases, with 8 bases of the junction left unmatched.

The chain recombines TRBV9 with TRBJ2-1, with 7 bases aligning to TRBD2. CDR1 is SGDLS and CDR2 is YYNGEE in the germline V gene. The CDR3 consists of 14 residues. V dropped 7 bases and J dropped 1; count of bases not matched to a gene: 5. CDR3 protein: CASGLAESYNEQFF. The CDR3 DNA is TGTGCCAGCGGGCTAGCGGAATCCTACAATGAGCAGTTCTTC.

This clonotype was seen more than once but under ten times. The chain uses TRBV12-3 or TRBV12-4 and TRBJ2-7; 10 bases are shared with TRBD2. J was trimmed by 1 base and V by 7 bases; bases with no gene match: 1. There are 13 residues in the CDR3. The CDR3 spells CASKLAGSYEQYF. CDR3 in DNA: TGTGCCAGCAAACTAGCGGGGTCCTACGAGCAGTACTTC.

This clonotype was recorded at least ten times. The J gene is TRBJ2-7, the V gene TRBV15; 10 nucleotides match TRBD1. The CDR3 length is 15 residues. Looked up from germline, CDR1 is LNHNV and CDR2 is YYDKDF (reference sequence). J was trimmed by 4 bases and V by 0 bases; bases with no gene match: 3. The CDR3 sequence is CATSRDGTGVYEQYF. The CDR3 DNA is TGTGCCACCAGCAGAGATGGGACAGGGGTGTACGAGCAGTACTTC.